This TCR beta chain came from a study of control samples from healthy donors and cancer patients. Libraries were prepared by immunoSEQ multiplex PCR; TCRdb keeps only in-frame clonotypes and omits some of them. The sample lists some 200,000 clones, about 93% seen once, with more than 1.1% in the top ten. J gave up 2 bases and V 2 bases, and 5 bases lay outside the gene matches. This CDR3 contains 15 residues. The germline V gene encodes CDR1 MNHEY and CDR2 SVGAGI. This clonotype originated in a young man in good health. This chain uses TRBV6-5 with TRBJ1-2, with TRBD1 matching 7 bases. Source material: blood. The CDR3 sequence: CASSYRDRLNYGYTF. CDR3 bases: TGTGCCAGCAGTTACCGGGACAGACTAAACTATGGCTACACCTTC.